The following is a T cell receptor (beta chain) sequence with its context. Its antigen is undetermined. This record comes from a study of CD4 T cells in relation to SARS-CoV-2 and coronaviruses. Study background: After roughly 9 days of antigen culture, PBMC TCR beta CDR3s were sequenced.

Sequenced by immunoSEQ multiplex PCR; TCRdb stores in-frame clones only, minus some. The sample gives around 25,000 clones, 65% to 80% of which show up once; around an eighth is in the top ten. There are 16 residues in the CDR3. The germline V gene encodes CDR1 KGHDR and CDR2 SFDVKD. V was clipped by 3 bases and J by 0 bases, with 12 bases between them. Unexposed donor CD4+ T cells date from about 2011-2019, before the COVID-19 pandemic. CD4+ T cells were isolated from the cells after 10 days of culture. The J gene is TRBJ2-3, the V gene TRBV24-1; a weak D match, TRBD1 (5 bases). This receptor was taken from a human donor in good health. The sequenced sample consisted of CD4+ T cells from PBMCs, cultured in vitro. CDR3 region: CATSDEGAASTDTQYF. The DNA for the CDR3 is TGTGCCACCAGTGATGAAGGGGCAGCTAGCACAGATACGCAGTATTTT.